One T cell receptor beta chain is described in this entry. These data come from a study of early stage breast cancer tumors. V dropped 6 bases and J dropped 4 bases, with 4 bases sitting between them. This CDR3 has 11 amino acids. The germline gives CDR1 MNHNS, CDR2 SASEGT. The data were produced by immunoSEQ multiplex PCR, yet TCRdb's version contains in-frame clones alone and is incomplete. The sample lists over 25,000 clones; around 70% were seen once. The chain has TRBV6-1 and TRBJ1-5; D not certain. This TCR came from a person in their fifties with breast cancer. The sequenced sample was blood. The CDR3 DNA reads TGTGCCAGCAGGATAAATCAGCCCCAGCATTTT. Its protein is CASRINQPQHF.